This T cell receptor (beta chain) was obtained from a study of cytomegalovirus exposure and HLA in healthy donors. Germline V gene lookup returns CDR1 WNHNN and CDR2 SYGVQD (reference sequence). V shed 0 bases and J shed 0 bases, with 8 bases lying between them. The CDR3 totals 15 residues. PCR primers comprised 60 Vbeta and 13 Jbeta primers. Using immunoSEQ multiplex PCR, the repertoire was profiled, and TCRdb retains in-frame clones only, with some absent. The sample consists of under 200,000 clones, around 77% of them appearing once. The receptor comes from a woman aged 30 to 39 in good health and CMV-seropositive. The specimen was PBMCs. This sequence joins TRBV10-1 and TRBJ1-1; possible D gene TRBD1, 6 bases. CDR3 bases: TGCGCCAGCAGTGAGTCGTCAGGGGTGAACACTGAAGCTTTCTTT. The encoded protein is CASSESSGVNTEAFF.